This T cell receptor (beta chain) was identified in a study of CD8+ T cells in alopecia areata. Study summary: Recipient mice, approximately 7-10-week-old female C3H/HeJ animals, received skin from approximately 6-12-month-old C3H/HeJ graft donors with spontaneous alopecia.

Reverse transcribed after extraction, RNA yielded cDNA as the sequencing template. Produced via immunoSEQ multiplex PCR; TCRdb's table is partial and in-frame only. This sample carries about 110,000 clones, none of them present only once. Findings and limits, study-wide: Clonality in lesional scalp, especially alopecia totalis/universalis, exceeded that of normal scalp.

Germline V gene sequence: CDR1 FNHDT, CDR2 SITEND (reference sequence). Trimming cost V 4 bases and J 1 base; bases outside gene matches: 4. The CDR3 length is 16 residues. About this clone: What it recognizes is unknown. Gene names are the mouse ones. The read terminates 4 residues before the CDR3 end, so the remaining end is supplied by the germline J gene.

The V call is TRBV19, the J call TRBJ2-1; 11 bases line up with TRBD1. This sequence originates from a C3H/HeJ mouse with alopecia areata. This line is of MHC haplotype H2-k. Sequenced input: lesional skin. The covered CDR3 bases are TGTGCCAGCAGTTCTCGGGACAGGGGGAACTATGCT. Translating gives CASSSRDRGNYA. The whole CDR3 protein reads CASSSRDRGNYAEQFF. Supplemented by reference TRBV19 and TRBJ2-1, the full variable domain reads GGIITQTPKFLIGQEGQKLTLKCQQNFNHDTMYWYRQDSGKGLRLIYYSITENDLQKGDLSEGYDASREKKSSFSLTVTSAQKNEMAVFLCASSSRDRGNYAEQFFGPGTRLTVL.